These 19 T cell receptor beta chains share one sample of origin, sequenced in a study of blood T cell repertoires in COVID-19. TCRdb's copy holds only in-frame clones and misses some; the assay was immunoSEQ multiplex PCR. The sample includes 340,000 or so clones, 65% to 85% of them seen just once. Sequencing used peripheral blood. The receptor source for this set is a man aged 30 to 39 with active or convalescent COVID-19.

The chain combines TRBV11-3 with TRBJ2-1, with D unresolved. Germline CDR1 SGHNT, CDR2 YENEEA. The V end lost 0 bases, the J end lost 0 bases, and 9 bases lay between the germline ends. This CDR3 contains 16 residues. This CDR3 is CASSLDHSISYNEQFF. CDR3 sequence (DNA): TGTGCCAGCAGCTTAGATCACAGCATCTCCTACAATGAGCAGTTCTTC.

This chain uses TRBV29-1 with TRBJ2-7; no clear D gene. Germline assignment: CDR1 SQVTM and CDR2 ANQGSEA. V lost 4 bases and J lost 2, with 6 bases in between. The CDR3 spans 11 residues. DNA for the CDR3: TGCAGCGTTGTAATTACCTACGAGCAGTACTTC. Translated, it gives CSVVITYEQYF.

This rearrangement joins TRBV9 to TRBJ2-1, with TRBD2 matching 8 bases. The V segment lost 7 bases and the J segment 4 bases; nucleotides outside the gene matches: 13. Germline values: CDR1 SGDLS, CDR2 YYNGEE. This CDR3 is built from 16 residues. The CDR3 DNA reads as TGTGCCAGCGGCACTGGGGGTAGCGGGACTTACAATGAGCAGTTCTTC. Translated, it gives CASGTGGSGTYNEQFF.

V gene TRBV13 combines with J gene TRBJ2-1; 8 bases line up with TRBD2. This CDR3 spans 18 amino acids. With 1 base clipped from V and 0 bases from J, the junction kept 8 bases outside the gene matches. In germline, CDR1 is PRHDT, CDR2 FYEKMQ (reference sequence). DNA for the CDR3: TGTGCCAGCAGCTTAGCTAGCGGGCCTACTCTCTCCTACAATGAGCAGTTCTTC. This codes for CASSLASGPTLSYNEQFF.

J is TRBJ2-4 and V is TRBV28; 7 bases are a match to TRBD2. Germline-derived CDR1 and CDR2 are MDHEN and SYDVKM. Trimming cost V 5 bases and J 4 bases; bases outside gene matches: 5. This CDR3 spans 14 amino acids. The CDR3 bases are TGTGCCAGCAGTGCAGGACTAGGTAAAAACATTCAGTACTTC. It codes for CASSAGLGKNIQYF.

The rearrangement links TRBV7-2 to TRBJ1-3, with D unclear. Germline V lookup: CDR1 SGHTA, CDR2 FQGNSA. Trimming shortened V by 5 bases and J by 0 bases, and 8 bases separated the two germline ends. This CDR3 comprises 14 residues. DNA for the CDR3: TGTGCCAGCAGCCCTTCTAACTCTGGAAACACCATATATTTT. Protein product: CASSPSNSGNTIYF.

The chain uses TRBV25-1 and TRBJ1-6; D possibly corresponds to TRBD1 (5 bases). Trimming took off 8 bases at V and 9 bases at J, with 23 bases between the two ends. The CDR3 consists of 16 residues. The germline V gene encodes CDR1 MGHDK and CDR2 SYGVNS. The CDR3 DNA reads as TGTGCCAGCTCAGCCAACTTTCAGGGTTGGGGTTCACCCCTCCACTTT. Translation gives CASSANFQGWGSPLHF. Using reference TRBV25-1 and TRBJ1-6 for the parts outside the CDR3, the full variable domain is EADIYQTPRYLVIGTGKKITLECSQTMGHDKMYWYQQDPGMELHLIHYSYGVNSTEKGDLSSESTVSRIRTEHFPLTLESARPSHTSQYLCASSANFQGWGSPLHFGNGTRLTVT.

The chain recombines TRBV4-1 with TRBJ1-5; perhaps TRBD1 as D (5 bases). From germline, CDR1 is MGHRA and CDR2 YSYEKL. V lost 4 bases and J lost 6, with 13 bases in between. This CDR3 has 14 amino acids. In DNA, the CDR3 is TGCGCCAGCAGCCCCCGAATCGGGGGTCAGCCCCAGCATTTT. Residues: CASSPRIGGQPQHF.

V and J are TRBV11-3 and TRBJ2-3; the match to TRBD2 covers 7 bases. Germline V gives CDR1 SGHNT, CDR2 YENEEA. CDR3 length equals 16 residues. The V and J ends lost 5 bases and 2 bases, in that order; junction bases with no gene match: 10. The CDR3 coding sequence is TGTGCCAGCAGCCTGGGGGGGGTGCTTCTCACAGATACGCAGTATTTT. It is translated as CASSLGGVLLTDTQYF.

CDR3 region: CASSIVAGLGSNQPQHF. DNA for the CDR3: TGTGCCAGTAGTATAGTGGCAGGGTTGGGGAGCAATCAGCCCCAGCATTTT. This chain uses TRBV19 with TRBJ1-5; D perhaps matches TRBD1 (5 bases). Germline V lookup: CDR1 LNHDA, CDR2 SQIVND (reference sequence). V lost 1 base, J lost 1 base, and 14 bases lay in between. CDR3 size: 17 residues.

The chain joins TRBV5-1 to TRBJ2-3, with 11 bases identical to TRBD2. V trimming: 4 bases; J trimming: 2 bases; junction bases outside the gene matches: 3. The CDR3 extends over 15 amino acids. Per germline, CDR1 SGHRS and CDR2 YFSETQ. The DNA for the CDR3 is TGCGCCAGCAGCCTAGCGGGGGGCCACACAGATACGCAGTATTTT. Protein product: CASSLAGGHTDTQYF.

The table lists this clone with a count of one. The chain employs TRBV9 and TRBJ2-4; 11 bases are a match to TRBD1. The CDR3 has 14 amino acids. Germline V gene lookup returns CDR1 SGDLS and CDR2 YYNGEE. The ends lost 3 bases at V and 15 bases at J; junction bases unmatched: 11. The chain's CDR3 is CASSGTGGWPVPYF. The CDR3 coding sequence is TGTGCCAGCAGCGGGACAGGGGGCTGGCCGGTTCCGTACTTC.

The CDR3 DNA is TGTGCCAGCAGCACGGGGACTACCTCCTACAATGAGCAGTTCTTC. Translation: CASSTGTTSYNEQFF. The chain links TRBV9 to TRBJ2-1; 7 bases fit TRBD2. The germline V gene has CDR1 SGDLS and CDR2 YYNGEE. The CDR3 spans 15 residues. Trimming took 4 bases from V and 0 from J; bases not matched to a gene: 4.

J is TRBJ1-2 and V is TRBV2, with TRBD1 matching 7 bases. The J segment lost 5 bases and the V segment lost 2 bases, leaving 14 bases of the junction unmatched. Per the germline V gene, CDR1 is SNHLY and CDR2 is FYNNEI. The CDR3 runs to 17 residues. CDR3 region: CASSEKDRLPSRYGYTF. CDR3 nucleotide sequence: TGTGCCAGCAGTGAAAAGGACAGGCTCCCCTCTCGGTATGGCTACACCTTC.

This clone appeared once. The chain uses TRBV27 and TRBJ2-7, with D possibly being TRBD2 (7 bases). Germline V gives CDR1 MNHEY, CDR2 SMNVEV (reference sequence). The ends were cut back, 0 bases at V and 7 bases at J, with 13 bases in the middle. CDR3 length: 14 residues. In DNA, the CDR3 is TGTGCCAGCAGTTTATCGGGGGGGCGAGGAGAGCAGTACTTC. This gives the protein CASSLSGGRGEQYF.

Comment on this clone: The same CDR3 is also encoded by other DNA sequences in this sample. This chain uses TRBV9 with TRBJ2-3; 12 bases are shared with TRBD2. J gave up 1 base and V 4 bases, and 4 bases lay outside the gene matches. The CDR3 sequence is 16 residues long. Germline V gene lookup returns CDR1 SGDLS and CDR2 YYNGEE. The CDR3 spells CASSTLAGGGTDTQYF. CDR3 DNA: TGTGCCAGCAGCACTCTAGCGGGGGGGGGCACAGATACGCAGTATTTT.

Here the CDR3 reads CASSKGQSMGTDTQYF. Written as DNA, the CDR3 is TGTGCCAGCTCAAAGGGGCAGTCCATGGGCACAGATACGCAGTATTTT. The chain is built from TRBV18 and TRBJ2-3; TRBD1 might be the D (5 bases). The germline V and J ends were trimmed by 5 bases and 1 base, with 16 bases remaining between them. The germline gives CDR1 KGHSH, CDR2 LQKENI. The CDR3 runs to 16 residues.

This clone was counted a single time. The chain is built from TRBV10-3 and TRBJ2-2, with 11 positions matching TRBD2. CDR3 length: 16 residues. The V and J ends lost 3 bases and 1 base, in that order; junction bases with no gene match: 1. The germline V gene has CDR1 ENHRY and CDR2 SYGVKD. CDR3 sequence (DNA): TGTGCCATCAGTGAACTAGCGGGAGAGAACACCGGGGAGCTGTTTTTT. It yields the protein CAISELAGENTGELFF.

As regards this clone: Within the sample, other DNA sequences also encode this same CDR3. The chain is built from TRBV5-1 and TRBJ1-5; unclear D gene. Germline V gene sequence: CDR1 SGHRS, CDR2 YFSETQ. Trimming cost V 0 bases and J 4 bases, with 8 bases left between them. This CDR3 is built from 14 residues. CDR3 nucleotide sequence: TGCGCCAGCAGCTTGGGGCAGGCAAATCAGCCCCAGCATTTT. Amino acids: CASSLGQANQPQHF.